This TCR beta chain appears in the sequencing data of a study of shared clonotypes between healthy human individuals. Overall study context: The composition of the donors was a couple of women and a few men aged 18 to 49.

Assay execution took place at the deep level. The protocol was immunoSEQ multiplex PCR, while the TCRdb copy is restricted to in-frame clones and leaves out a portion. Of about 190,000 clones listed, approximately 61% are singletons. Study-wide results and caveats: With few donors, the genetic and exposure-history diversity represented was limited. A reduction in generation probabilities was seen for non-shared clonotypes relative to those shared by all four donors.

For this clone: Its antigen is currently unknown.

This receptor was taken from a man aged 30 to 45 in good health. Sequencing was done on a sample of memory CD4+ T cells sorted from blood. Subset specified: CD45RA-negative fraction.

CDR3 region: CSVRTGGGNQPQHF. The DNA for the CDR3 is TGCAGCGTGAGGACAGGCGGTGGCAATCAGCCCCAGCATTTT. The rearrangement joins TRBV29-1 to TRBJ1-5; 7 nucleotides match TRBD1. The CDR3 length is 14 residues. V lost 6 bases to trimming and J lost 2 bases; unmatched junction nucleotides: 7. Germline values: CDR1 SQVTM, CDR2 ANQGSEA.